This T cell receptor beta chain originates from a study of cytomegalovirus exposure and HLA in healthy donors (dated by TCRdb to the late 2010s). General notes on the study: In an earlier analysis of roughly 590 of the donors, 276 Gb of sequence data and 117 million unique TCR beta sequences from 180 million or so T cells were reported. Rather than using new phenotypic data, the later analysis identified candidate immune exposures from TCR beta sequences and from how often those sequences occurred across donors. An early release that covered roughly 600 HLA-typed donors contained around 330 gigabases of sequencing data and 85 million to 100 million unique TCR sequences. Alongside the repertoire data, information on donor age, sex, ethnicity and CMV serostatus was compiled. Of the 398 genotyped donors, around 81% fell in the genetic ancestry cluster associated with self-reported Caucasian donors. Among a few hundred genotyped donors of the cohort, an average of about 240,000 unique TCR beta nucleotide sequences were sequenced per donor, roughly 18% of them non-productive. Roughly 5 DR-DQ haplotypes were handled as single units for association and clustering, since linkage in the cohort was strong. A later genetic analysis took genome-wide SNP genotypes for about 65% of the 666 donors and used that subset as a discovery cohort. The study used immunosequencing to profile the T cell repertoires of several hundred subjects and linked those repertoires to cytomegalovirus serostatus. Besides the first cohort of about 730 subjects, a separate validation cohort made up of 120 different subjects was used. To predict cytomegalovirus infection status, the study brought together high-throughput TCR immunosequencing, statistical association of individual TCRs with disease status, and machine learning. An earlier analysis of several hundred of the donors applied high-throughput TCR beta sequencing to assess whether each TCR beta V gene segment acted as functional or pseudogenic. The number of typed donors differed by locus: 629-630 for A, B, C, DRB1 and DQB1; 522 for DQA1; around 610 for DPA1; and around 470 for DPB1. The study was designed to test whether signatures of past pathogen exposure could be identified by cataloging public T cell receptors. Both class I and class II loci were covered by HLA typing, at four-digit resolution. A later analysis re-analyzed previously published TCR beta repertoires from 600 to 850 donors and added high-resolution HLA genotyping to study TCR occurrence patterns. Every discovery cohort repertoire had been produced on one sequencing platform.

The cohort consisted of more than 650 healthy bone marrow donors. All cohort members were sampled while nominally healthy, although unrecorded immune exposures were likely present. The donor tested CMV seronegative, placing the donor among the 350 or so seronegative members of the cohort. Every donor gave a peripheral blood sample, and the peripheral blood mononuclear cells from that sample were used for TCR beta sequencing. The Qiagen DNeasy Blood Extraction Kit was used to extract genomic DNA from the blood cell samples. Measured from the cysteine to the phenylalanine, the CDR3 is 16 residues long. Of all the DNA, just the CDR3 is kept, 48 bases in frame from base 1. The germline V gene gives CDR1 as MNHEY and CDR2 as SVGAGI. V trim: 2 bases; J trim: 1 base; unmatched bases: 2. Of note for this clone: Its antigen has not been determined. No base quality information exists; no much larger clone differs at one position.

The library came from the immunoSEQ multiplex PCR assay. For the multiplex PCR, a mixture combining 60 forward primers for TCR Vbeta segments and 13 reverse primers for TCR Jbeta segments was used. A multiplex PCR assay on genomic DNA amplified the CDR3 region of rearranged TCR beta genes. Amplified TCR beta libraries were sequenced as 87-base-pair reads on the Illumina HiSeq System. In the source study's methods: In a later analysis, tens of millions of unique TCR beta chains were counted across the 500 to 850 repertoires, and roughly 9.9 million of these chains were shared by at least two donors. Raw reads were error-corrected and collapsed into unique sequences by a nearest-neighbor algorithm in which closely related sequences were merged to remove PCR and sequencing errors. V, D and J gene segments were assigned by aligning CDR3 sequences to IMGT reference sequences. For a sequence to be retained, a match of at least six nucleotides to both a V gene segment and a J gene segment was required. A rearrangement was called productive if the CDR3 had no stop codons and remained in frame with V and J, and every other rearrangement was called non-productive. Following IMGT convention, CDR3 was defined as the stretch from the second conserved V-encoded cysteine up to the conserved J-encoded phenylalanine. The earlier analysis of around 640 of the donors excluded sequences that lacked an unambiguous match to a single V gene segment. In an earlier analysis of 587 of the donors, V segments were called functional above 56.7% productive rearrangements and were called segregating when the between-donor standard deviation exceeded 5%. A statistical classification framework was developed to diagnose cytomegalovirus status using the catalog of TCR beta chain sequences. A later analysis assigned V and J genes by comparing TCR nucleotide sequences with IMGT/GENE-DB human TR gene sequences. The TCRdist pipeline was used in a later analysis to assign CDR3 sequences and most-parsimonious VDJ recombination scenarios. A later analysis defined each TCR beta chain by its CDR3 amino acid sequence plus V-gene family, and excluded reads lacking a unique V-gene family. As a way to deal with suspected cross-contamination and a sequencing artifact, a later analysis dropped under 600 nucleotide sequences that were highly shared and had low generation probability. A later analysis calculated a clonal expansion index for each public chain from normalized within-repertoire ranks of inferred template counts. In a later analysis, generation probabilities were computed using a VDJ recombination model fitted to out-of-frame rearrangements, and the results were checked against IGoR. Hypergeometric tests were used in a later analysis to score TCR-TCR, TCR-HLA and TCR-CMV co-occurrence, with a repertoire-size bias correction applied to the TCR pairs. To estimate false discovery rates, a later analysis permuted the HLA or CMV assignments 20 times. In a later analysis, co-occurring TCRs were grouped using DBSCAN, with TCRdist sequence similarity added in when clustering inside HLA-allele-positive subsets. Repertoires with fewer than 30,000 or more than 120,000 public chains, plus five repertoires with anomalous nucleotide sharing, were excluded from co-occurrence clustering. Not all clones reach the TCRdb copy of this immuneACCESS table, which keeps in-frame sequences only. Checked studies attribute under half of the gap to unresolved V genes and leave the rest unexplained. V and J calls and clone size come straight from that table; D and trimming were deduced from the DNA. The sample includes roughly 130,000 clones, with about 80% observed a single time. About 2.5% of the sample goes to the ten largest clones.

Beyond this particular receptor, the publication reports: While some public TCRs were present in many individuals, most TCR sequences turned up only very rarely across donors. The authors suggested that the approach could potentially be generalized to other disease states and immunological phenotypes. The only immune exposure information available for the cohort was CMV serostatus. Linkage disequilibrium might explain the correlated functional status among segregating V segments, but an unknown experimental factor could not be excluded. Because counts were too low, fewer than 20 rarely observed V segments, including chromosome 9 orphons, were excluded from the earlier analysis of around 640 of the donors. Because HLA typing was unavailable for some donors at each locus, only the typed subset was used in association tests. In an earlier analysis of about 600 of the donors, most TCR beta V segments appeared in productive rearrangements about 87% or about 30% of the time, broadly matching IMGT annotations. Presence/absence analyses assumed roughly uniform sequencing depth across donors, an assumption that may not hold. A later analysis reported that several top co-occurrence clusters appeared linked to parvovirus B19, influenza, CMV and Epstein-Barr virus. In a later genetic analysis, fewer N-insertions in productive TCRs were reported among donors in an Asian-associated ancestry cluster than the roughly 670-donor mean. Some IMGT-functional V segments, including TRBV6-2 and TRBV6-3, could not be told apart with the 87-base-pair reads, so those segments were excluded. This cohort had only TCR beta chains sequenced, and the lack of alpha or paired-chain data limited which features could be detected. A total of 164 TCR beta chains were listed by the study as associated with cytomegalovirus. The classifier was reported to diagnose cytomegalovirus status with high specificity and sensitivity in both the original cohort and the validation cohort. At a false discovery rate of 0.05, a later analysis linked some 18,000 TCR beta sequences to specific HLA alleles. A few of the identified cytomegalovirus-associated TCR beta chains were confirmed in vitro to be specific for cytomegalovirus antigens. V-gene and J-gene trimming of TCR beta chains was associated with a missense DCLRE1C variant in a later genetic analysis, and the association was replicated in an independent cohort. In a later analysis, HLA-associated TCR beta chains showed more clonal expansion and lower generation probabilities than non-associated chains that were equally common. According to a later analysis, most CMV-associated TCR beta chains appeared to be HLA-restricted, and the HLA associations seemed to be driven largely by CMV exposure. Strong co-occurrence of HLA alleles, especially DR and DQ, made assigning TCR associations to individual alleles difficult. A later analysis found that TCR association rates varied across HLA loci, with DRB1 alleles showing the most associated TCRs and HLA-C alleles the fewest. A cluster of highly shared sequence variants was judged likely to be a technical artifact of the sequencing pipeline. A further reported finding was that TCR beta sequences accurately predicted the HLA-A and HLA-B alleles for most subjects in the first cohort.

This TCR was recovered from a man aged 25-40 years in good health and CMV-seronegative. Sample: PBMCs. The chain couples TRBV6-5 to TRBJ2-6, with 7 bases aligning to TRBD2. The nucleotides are TGTGCCAGCAGTTACCTCGGGGGGTCTGGGGCCAACGTCCTGACTTTC. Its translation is CASSYLGGSGANVLTF.